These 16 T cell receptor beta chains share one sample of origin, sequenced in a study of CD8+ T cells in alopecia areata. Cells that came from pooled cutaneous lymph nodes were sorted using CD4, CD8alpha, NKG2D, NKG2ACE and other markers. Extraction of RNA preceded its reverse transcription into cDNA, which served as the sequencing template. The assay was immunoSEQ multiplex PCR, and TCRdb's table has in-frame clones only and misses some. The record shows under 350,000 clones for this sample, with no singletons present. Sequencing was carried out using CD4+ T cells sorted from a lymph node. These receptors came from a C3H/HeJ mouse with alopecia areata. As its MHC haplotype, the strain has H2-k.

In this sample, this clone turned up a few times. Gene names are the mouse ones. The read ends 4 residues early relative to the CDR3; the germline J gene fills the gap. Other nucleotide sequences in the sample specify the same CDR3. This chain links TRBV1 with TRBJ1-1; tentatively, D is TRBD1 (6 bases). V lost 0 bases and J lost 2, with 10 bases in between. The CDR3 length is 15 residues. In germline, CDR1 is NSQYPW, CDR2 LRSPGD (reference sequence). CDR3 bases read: TGCACCTGCAGTGCAGATCGGGGGGCTAACACA. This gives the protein CTCSADRGANT. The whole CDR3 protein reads CTCSADRGANTEVFF.

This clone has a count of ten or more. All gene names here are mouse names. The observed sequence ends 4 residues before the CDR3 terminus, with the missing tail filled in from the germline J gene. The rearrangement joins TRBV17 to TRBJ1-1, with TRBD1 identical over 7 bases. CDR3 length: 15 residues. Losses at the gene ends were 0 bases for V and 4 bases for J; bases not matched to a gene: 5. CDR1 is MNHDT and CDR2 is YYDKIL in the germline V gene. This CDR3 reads CASSRDRGGVTEVFF. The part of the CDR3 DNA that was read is TGTGCTAGCAGTAGAGATCGAGGGGGCGTCACA.

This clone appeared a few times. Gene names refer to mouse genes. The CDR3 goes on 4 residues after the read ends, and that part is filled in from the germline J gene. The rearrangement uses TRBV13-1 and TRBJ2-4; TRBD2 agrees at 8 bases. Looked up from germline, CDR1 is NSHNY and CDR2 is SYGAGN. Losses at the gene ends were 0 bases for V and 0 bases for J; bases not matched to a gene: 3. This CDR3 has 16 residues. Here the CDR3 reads CASSDALGASQNTLYF. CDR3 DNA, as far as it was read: TGTGCCAGCAGTGATGCACTGGGGGCTAGTCAAAAC.

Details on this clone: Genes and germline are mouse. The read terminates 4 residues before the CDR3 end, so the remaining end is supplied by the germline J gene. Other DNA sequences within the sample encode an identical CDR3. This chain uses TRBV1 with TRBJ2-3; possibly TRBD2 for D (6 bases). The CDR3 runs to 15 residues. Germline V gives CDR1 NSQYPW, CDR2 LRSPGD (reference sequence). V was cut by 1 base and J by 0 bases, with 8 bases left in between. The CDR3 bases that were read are TGCACCTGCAGTGCAGCCGGGACTAGTGCAGAA. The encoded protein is CTCSAAGTSAE. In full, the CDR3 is CTCSAAGTSAETLYF. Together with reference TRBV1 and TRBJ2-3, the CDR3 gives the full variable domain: VTLLEQNPRWRLVPRGQAVNLRCILKNSQYPWMSWYQQDLQKQLQWLFTLRSPGDKEVKSLPGADYLATRVTDTELRLQVANMSQGRTLYCTCSAAGTSAETLYFGSGTRLTVL.

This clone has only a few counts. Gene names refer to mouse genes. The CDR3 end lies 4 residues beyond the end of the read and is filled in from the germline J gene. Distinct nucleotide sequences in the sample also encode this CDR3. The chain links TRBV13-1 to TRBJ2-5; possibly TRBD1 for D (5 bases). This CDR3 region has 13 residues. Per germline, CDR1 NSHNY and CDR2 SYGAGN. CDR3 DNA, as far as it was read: TGTGCCAGCAGTGACCAGGGAAGGGAC. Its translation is CASSDQGRD. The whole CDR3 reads CASSDQGRDTQYF.

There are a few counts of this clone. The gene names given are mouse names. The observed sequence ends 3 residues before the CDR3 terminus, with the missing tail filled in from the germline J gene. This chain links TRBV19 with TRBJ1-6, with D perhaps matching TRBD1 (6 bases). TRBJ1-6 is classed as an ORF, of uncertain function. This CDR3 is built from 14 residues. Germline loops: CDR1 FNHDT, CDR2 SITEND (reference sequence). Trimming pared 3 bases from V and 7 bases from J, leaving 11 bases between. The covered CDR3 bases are TGTGCCAGCAGTACACAGGGTGGGAATTCGCCC. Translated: CASSTQGGNSP. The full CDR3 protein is CASSTQGGNSPLYF.

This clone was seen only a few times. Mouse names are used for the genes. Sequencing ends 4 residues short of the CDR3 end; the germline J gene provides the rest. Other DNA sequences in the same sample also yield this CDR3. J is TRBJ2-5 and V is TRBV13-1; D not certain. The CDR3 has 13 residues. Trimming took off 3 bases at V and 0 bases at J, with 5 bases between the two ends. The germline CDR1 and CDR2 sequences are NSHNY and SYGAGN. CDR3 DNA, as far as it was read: TGTGCCAGCAGTGCAATTAACCAAGAC. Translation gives CASSAINQD. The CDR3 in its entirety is CASSAINQDTQYF.

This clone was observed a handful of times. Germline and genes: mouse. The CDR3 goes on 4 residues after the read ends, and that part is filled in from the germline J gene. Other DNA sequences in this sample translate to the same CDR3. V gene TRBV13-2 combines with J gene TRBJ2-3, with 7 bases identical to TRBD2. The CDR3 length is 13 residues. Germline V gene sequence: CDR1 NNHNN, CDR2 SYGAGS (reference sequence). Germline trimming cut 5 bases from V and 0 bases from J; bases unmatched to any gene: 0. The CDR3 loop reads CASGGGSAETLYF. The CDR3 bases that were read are TGTGCCAGCGGGGGGGGGAGTGCAGAA.

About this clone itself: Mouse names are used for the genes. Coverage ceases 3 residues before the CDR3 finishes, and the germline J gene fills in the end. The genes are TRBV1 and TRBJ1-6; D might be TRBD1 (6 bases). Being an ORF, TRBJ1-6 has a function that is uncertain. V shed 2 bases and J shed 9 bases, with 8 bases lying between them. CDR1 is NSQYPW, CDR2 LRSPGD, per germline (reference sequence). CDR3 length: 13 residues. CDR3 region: CTCSARGASPLYF. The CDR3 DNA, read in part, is TGCACCTGCAGTGCAAGGGGGGCTTCGCCC.

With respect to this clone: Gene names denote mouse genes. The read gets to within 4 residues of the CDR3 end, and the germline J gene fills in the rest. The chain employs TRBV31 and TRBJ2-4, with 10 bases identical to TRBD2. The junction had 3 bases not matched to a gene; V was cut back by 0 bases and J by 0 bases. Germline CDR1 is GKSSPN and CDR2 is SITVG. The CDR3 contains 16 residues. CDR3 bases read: TGTGCCTGGAGTCTTGGGACTGGGGATAGTCAAAAC. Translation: CAWSLGTGDSQN. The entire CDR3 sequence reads CAWSLGTGDSQNTLYF.

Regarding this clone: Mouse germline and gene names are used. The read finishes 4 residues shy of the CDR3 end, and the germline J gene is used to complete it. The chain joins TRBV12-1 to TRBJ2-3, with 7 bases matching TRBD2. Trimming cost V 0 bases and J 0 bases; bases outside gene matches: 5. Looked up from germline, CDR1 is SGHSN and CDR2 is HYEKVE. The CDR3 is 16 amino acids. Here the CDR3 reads CASSLPGGSSAETLYF. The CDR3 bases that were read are TGTGCCAGCTCTCTCCCGGGGGGGTCTAGTGCAGAA.

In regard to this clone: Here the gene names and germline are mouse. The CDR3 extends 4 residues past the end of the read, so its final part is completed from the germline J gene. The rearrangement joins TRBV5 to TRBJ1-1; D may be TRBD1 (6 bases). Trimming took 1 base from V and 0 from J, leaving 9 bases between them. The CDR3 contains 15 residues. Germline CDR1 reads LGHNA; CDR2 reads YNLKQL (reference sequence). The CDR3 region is CASSQGQGKNTEVFF. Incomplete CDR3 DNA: TGTGCCAGCAGCCAAGGGCAGGGGAAGAACACA.

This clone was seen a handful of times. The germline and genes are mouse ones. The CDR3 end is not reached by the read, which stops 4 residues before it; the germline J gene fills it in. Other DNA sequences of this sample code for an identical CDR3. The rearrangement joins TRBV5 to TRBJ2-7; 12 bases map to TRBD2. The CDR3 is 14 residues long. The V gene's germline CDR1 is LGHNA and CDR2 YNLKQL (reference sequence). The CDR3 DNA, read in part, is TGTGCCAGCAGCCAGGGACTGGGGGGAGAT. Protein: CASSQGLGGD. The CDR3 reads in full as CASSQGLGGDEQYF.

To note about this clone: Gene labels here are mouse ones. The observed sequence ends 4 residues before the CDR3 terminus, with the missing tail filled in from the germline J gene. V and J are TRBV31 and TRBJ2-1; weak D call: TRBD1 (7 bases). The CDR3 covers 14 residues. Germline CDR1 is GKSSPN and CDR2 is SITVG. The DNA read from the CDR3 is TGTGCCTGGAGTCTGAAGGGGGCGCGGGCT. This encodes CAWSLKGARA. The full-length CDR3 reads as CAWSLKGARAEQFF. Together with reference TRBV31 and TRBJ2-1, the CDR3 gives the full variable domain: AQTIHQWPVAEIKAVGSPLSLGCTIKGKSSPNLYWYWQATGGTLQQLFYSITVGQVESVVQLNLSASRPKDDQFILSTEKLLLSHSGFYLCAWSLKGARAEQFFGPGTRLTVL.

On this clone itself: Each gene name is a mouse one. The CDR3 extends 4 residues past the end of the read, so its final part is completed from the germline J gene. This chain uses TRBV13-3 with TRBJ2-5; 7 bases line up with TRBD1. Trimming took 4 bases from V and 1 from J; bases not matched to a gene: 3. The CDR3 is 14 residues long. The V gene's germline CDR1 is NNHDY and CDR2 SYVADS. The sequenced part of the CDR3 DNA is TGTGCCAGCAGTCCGACAGGGTACCAAGAC. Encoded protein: CASSPTGYQD. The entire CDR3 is CASSPTGYQDTQYF.

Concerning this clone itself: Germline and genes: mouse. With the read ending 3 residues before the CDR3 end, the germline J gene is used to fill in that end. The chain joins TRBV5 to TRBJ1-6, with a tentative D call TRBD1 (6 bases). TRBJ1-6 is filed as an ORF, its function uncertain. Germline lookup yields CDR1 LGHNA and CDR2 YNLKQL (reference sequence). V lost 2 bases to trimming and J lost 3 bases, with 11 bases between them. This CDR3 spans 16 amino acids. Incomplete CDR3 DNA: TGTGCCAGCAGCCAAATTAAGGACAGCTATAATTCGCCC. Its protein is CASSQIKDSYNSP. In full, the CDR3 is CASSQIKDSYNSPLYF.